The 4 T cell receptor beta chains below come from one sample, sequenced in a study of cytomegalovirus exposure and HLA in healthy donors. This table comes from immunoSEQ multiplex PCR, and its TCRdb copy is limited to in-frame clones, with some not included. Here the sample spans around 400,000 clones, 86% being singletons. The sample taken for sequencing was PBMCs. The receptors derive from a woman aged 18-29 years in good health and CMV-seronegative.

CDR3 bases: TGCGCCAGCAGCCTGGTAGGGGGCCTGGGAAGCTACAATGAGCAGTTCTTC. This translates into CASSLVGGLGSYNEQFF. The chain has TRBV5-1 and TRBJ2-1, with 7 bases lining up with TRBD1. J gave up 3 bases and V 4 bases, and 13 bases lay outside the gene matches. There are 17 residues in the CDR3. Germline V gene lookup returns CDR1 SGHRS and CDR2 YFSETQ.

The table lists this clone with a count of one. The CDR3 nucleotides read TGTGCCAGTCTTCGCGGGGGGCCCAACAATGAGCAGTTCTTC. It encodes CASLRGGPNNEQFF. V usage is TRBV25-1 and J usage is TRBJ2-1; 8 positions agree with TRBD2. The CDR3 is 14 residues long. J lost 5 bases, V lost 9 bases, and 9 bases had no gene match. Germline CDR1 and CDR2: MGHDK and SYGVNS.

The chain uses TRBV5-6 and TRBJ1-2, with unresolved D. Germline CDR1 is SGHDT and CDR2 is YYEEEE. CDR3 length equals 15 residues. V shed 0 bases and J shed 0 bases, with 9 bases lying between them. CDR3 bases: TGTGCCAGCAGCTTGGGGCGGCTTCCTAACTATGGCTACACCTTC. Translating it yields CASSLGRLPNYGYTF.

Turning to this clone: Different DNA sequences within this sample yield the same CDR3. The V gene is TRBV2, the J gene TRBJ2-7; D not certain. V dropped 3 bases and J dropped 0 bases, with 3 bases sitting between them. The length of the CDR3 is 12 residues. In germline, CDR1 is SNHLY, CDR2 FYNNEI. CDR3 DNA sequence: TGTGCCAGCAGTGACTTCTCCTACGAGCAGTACTTC. Translation: CASSDFSYEQYF.